Below are 7 T cell receptor beta chains sequenced from a single sample in a study of molecular identifiers for immune sequencing clone quantification. TCRdb re-derived calls from the PCR reads in MiXCR, one entry per CDR3 protein. The sample includes about 640,000 distinct CDR3 sequences, 15% to 20% seen only once; the top ten take 0.85% to 0.9%. The source material was naive CD8+ T cells from blood, with Jurkat cell RNA spiked in. The subset denotes: FACS-sorted CD8+CD4-CCR7+CD45RA+ naive T cells. Receptors were obtained from a human donor in good health. Some libraries in this study had Jurkat cell RNA spiked in.

There are many counts of this clonotype. The genes are TRBV5-4 and TRBJ2-7; a weak D match, TRBD1 (6 bases). The germline CDR1 and CDR2 sequences are SGHNT and YYREEE (reference sequence). Trimming cost V 0 bases and J 3 bases, with 10 bases left between them. The CDR3 loop spans 14 amino acids. CDR3 in DNA: TGTGCCAGCAGCTTGGAACAGGGAAGCTACGAGCAGTACTTC. Residues: CASSLEQGSYEQYF. Looking up the rest from reference TRBV5-4 and TRBJ2-7 gives the full variable domain: ETGVTQSPTHLIKTRGQQVTLRCSSQSGHNTVSWYQQALGQGPQFIFQYYREEENGRGNFPPRFSGLQFPNYSSELNVNALELDDSALYLCASSLEQGSYEQYFGPGTRLTVT.

This clonotype was observed many times. The J gene is TRBJ1-1, the V gene TRBV27; D is undetermined. Per germline, CDR1 MNHEY and CDR2 SMNVEV (reference sequence). Trimming cost V 1 base and J 5 bases, with 11 bases left between them. The CDR3 has 14 amino acids. Here the CDR3 DNA reads TGTGCCAGCAGTTTATTGGATTCGGATACTGAAGCTTTCTTT. It is translated as CASSLLDSDTEAFF.

The table lists this clonotype with many counts. This chain links TRBV5-6 with TRBJ2-1; 9 bases fit TRBD2. The CDR3 contains 17 residues. V lost 1 base and J lost 5; bases outside the gene matches: 10. CDR1 and CDR2 (germline): SGHDT, YYEEEE. The CDR3 nucleotides are TGTGCCAGCAGCTTGTTTGTGGTTAGCGGGAGACACAATGAGCAGTTCTTC. Translated, it gives CASSLFVVSGRHNEQFF.

This clonotype was picked up a small number of times. V is TRBV21-1 and J is TRBJ1-1. TRBV21-1 is recorded as a pseudogene. The CDR3 is made up of 16 amino acids. CDR3 protein: CASSKVGNSKNTEAFF. The CDR3 DNA reads TGTGCCAGCAGCAAAGTCGGCAACTCGAAGAACACTGAAGCTTTCTTT.

Worth noting for this clonotype: This may stem from a read error, because a much larger clone lies one nucleotide away. V and J are TRBV20-1 and TRBJ2-7; D is tentatively TRBD1 or TRBD2 (6 bases each). The J call is doubtful: the DNA matches TRBJ2-1 better. Germline lookup yields CDR1 DFQATT and CDR2 SNEGSKA (reference sequence). This CDR3 is 14 amino acids long. The CDR3 loop is CSASEGGHSYEQFF. The CDR3 nucleotides read TGCAGTGCTAGTGAGGGGGGCCACTCCTACGAGCAGTTCTTC.

This clonotype has at least ten counts. This chain joins TRBV29-1 and TRBJ1-1, with D maybe TRBD1 (6 bases). Trimming removed 7 bases from V and 6 bases from J, with 12 bases in between. The CDR3 totals 11 residues. Germline V gene lookup returns CDR1 SQVTM and CDR2 ANQGSEA. This chain's CDR3 is CSAKQGAEAFF. CDR3 bases: TGCAGCGCAAAACAGGGCGCTGAAGCTTTCTTT.

Of note for this clonotype: A single base separates this from a much larger clone, so it may be a read error. The chain uses TRBV30 and TRBJ2-7; D perhaps matches TRBD1 (7 bases). The V end lost 6 bases, the J end lost 8 bases, and 23 bases lay between the germline ends. CDR3 length equals 14 residues. Germline CDR1 and CDR2: GTSNPN and SVGIG (reference sequence). CDR3 coding DNA: TGTGCCTGCACGCAGGGGGGAGTAGTCCACAAGCAGTACTTC. Its protein is CACTQGGVVHKQYF.